These 17 T cell receptor beta chains came from one sample sequenced in a study of cytomegalovirus exposure and HLA in healthy donors. The primer mix had 60 Vbeta and 13 Jbeta primers. Measured with immunoSEQ multiplex PCR; TCRdb has only the in-frame clones, and not every one. The sample has more than 100,000 clones, about 73% seen once; the top ten hold about 6%. The sequencing sample was made of PBMCs. These receptors all stem from a woman aged 45-59 years in good health and CMV-seropositive.

This chain joins TRBV7-9 and TRBJ2-1; D possibly corresponds to TRBD2 (5 bases). Trimming took 4 bases from V and 9 from J, leaving 19 bases between them. Per the germline V gene, CDR1 is SEHNR and CDR2 is FQNEAQ (reference sequence). This CDR3 has 15 residues. The CDR3: CASSSGNPSQGEQFF. In DNA, the CDR3 is TGTGCCAGCAGCTCGGGGAACCCCTCACAAGGTGAGCAGTTCTTC. Variable domain in full (rest from reference TRBV7-9 and TRBJ2-1): DTGVSQNPRHKITKRGQNVTFRCDPISEHNRLYWYRQTLGQGPEFLTYFQNEAQLEKSRLLSDRFSAERPKGSFSTLEIQRTEQGDSAMYLCASSSGNPSQGEQFFGPGTRLTVL.

This clone was seen once. The rearrangement links TRBV27 to TRBJ1-6, with D tentatively TRBD1 (6 bases). V lost 6 bases and J lost 5, with 11 bases in between. CDR1 and CDR2 from the germline V gene are MNHEY and SMNVEV (reference sequence). The length of the CDR3 is 14 residues. CDR3 sequence reads: CASSRTADNSPLHF. The DNA for the CDR3 is TGTGCCAGCAGCCGGACAGCAGATAATTCACCCCTCCACTTT.

In this sample, this clone turned up once. This chain uses TRBV19 with TRBJ1-1; the match to TRBD1 covers 8 bases. Per the germline V gene, CDR1 is LNHDA and CDR2 is SQIVND (reference sequence). J was trimmed by 1 base and V by 3 bases; bases with no gene match: 19. This CDR3 has 20 amino acids. This CDR3 is CASSIFGLTGERGRNTEAFF. The DNA for the CDR3 is TGTGCCAGTAGTATCTTTGGTCTGACAGGGGAAAGGGGTAGGAACACTGAAGCTTTCTTT.

This chain links TRBV7-9 with TRBJ2-3; D is possibly TRBD2 (5 bases). The CDR3 runs to 16 residues. Germline CDR1 and CDR2: SEHNR and FQNEAQ (reference sequence). Deletions cut 6 bases from V and 5 bases from J, with 21 bases between. The CDR3 DNA follows: TGTGCCAGCAGGAGCTTAGCCGGCGCGGGTAGAGATACGCAGTATTTT. Protein: CASRSLAGAGRDTQYF.

DNA of the CDR3: TGTGCCAGCAGGTACGGGGAGGGTCGCAATCAGCCCCAGCATTTT. Amino acids: CASRYGEGRNQPQHF. J is TRBJ1-5 and V is TRBV14; D unclear. Germline V lookup: CDR1 SGHDN, CDR2 FVKESK. The CDR3 loop spans 15 amino acids. V gave up 6 bases and J gave up 2 bases, with 14 bases separating them.

The chain employs TRBV7-9 and TRBJ2-5, with 8 bases identical to TRBD1. Germline V lookup: CDR1 SEHNR, CDR2 FQNEAQ (reference sequence). V lost 5 bases, J lost 7 bases, and 9 bases stayed unmatched. The CDR3 sequence is 14 residues long. This chain's CDR3 is CASSTRQGWATQYF. For the CDR3, the DNA is TGTGCCAGCAGCACACGACAGGGGTGGGCGACCCAGTACTTC.

The chain combines TRBV19 with TRBJ1-3; 9 bases are a match to TRBD1. Germline CDR1 reads LNHDA; CDR2 reads SQIVND (reference sequence). The CDR3 consists of 16 residues. The trim removed 5 bases at V and 0 bases at J, leaving 5 bases unmatched. For the CDR3, the DNA is TGTGCCAGTAGTTGGACAGGGGTAATCTCTGGAAACACCATATATTTT. Translated, it gives CASSWTGVISGNTIYF.

This clone was observed a handful of times. The V call is TRBV6-1, the J call TRBJ1-5; 9 bases match TRBD1. V lost 8 bases, J lost 6 bases, and 8 bases stayed unmatched. This CDR3 is 14 amino acids long. The V gene's germline CDR1 is MNHNS and CDR2 SASEGT. CDR3 sequence reads: CASLDRGYGQPQHF. CDR3 DNA: TGTGCCAGCCTGGACAGGGGATATGGTCAGCCCCAGCATTTT.

The chain joins TRBV10-2 to TRBJ1-3, with 9 bases aligning to TRBD1. Unmatched junction bases numbered 4, after V lost 3 bases and J lost 1 base. The V gene's germline CDR1 is WSHSY and CDR2 SAAADI. CDR3 size: 16 residues. CDR3 protein: CASSESDRGSGNTIYF. For the CDR3, the DNA is TGCGCCAGCAGTGAATCAGACAGGGGGTCTGGAAACACCATATATTTT.

The genes are TRBV5-6 and TRBJ1-1; D not resolved. There are 15 residues in the CDR3. V lost 4 bases and J lost 4, with 17 bases in between. Germline CDR1 SGHDT, CDR2 YYEEEE. CDR3: CASSMMRVGVTEAFF. For the CDR3, the DNA is TGTGCCAGCAGCATGATGAGGGTAGGTGTCACTGAAGCTTTCTTT.

V gene TRBV20-1 combines with J gene TRBJ1-1; no clear D gene. Trimming left V 5 bases short and J 7 bases short, with 8 bases between. The germline gives CDR1 DFQATT, CDR2 SNEGSKA (reference sequence). This CDR3 region has 10 residues. The CDR3 here is CSAARGEAFF. The CDR3 DNA reads as TGCAGTGCTGCCCGGGGTGAAGCTTTCTTT.

V usage is TRBV5-5 and J usage is TRBJ1-1; D unclear. The CDR3 is made up of 12 amino acids. The V gene's germline CDR1 is SGHKS and CDR2 YYEKEE (reference sequence). The V end was cut by 3 bases, the J end by 2 bases, with 5 bases between. CDR3 nucleotides: TGTGCCAGCAGCTCCTTCAACACTGAAGCTTTCTTT. This translates into CASSSFNTEAFF.

V is TRBV6-5 and J is TRBJ2-7; 13 nucleotides match TRBD2. The CDR3 is 15 residues long. Germline trimming cut 2 bases from V and 7 bases from J; bases unmatched to any gene: 5. Looked up from germline, CDR1 is MNHEY and CDR2 is SVGAGI. CDR3 loop: CASSYALAGGYEQYF. CDR3 DNA sequence: TGTGCCAGCAGTTACGCACTAGCGGGGGGGTATGAGCAGTACTTC.

V and J are TRBV19 and TRBJ2-2; D is possibly TRBD1 (6 bases). V dropped 7 bases and J dropped 4 bases, with 13 bases sitting between them. Germline V gene lookup returns CDR1 LNHDA and CDR2 SQIVND (reference sequence). The CDR3 contains 14 residues. The DNA of the CDR3 is TGTGCCAGTACCAGACAGGACCTCACCGGGGAGCTGTTTTTT. It specifies CASTRQDLTGELFF.

The chain carries TRBV19 and TRBJ1-5; 8 nucleotides line up with TRBD1. The CDR3 is 15 residues long. V gave up 6 bases and J gave up 9 bases; unmatched junction bases: 13. CDR1 is LNHDA, CDR2 SQIVND, per germline (reference sequence). The CDR3 sequence: CASSRTGTGVWPQHF. CDR3 nucleotides: TGTGCCAGTAGCCGGACCGGGACAGGCGTGTGGCCCCAGCATTTT.

The V gene is TRBV19, the J gene TRBJ2-4; 10 bases align to TRBD2. V trimming: 5 bases; J trimming: 5 bases; junction bases outside the gene matches: 9. Germline CDR1 reads LNHDA; CDR2 reads SQIVND (reference sequence). The CDR3 has 16 amino acids. This CDR3 is CASSQSGGAGQNIQYF. The CDR3 DNA is TGTGCCAGTAGTCAAAGCGGGGGGGCCGGGCAAAACATTCAGTACTTC.

The sample holds a few counts of this clone. The chain employs TRBV6-1 and TRBJ1-4; D is unresolved. With 4 bases removed from V and 0 bases from J, the gap between germline ends came to 6 bases. Germline V gene sequence: CDR1 MNHNS, CDR2 SASEGT. The CDR3 has 14 residues. CDR3 amino acids: CASSATSTNEKLFF. CDR3 coding DNA: TGTGCCAGCAGTGCAACTTCAACTAATGAAAAACTGTTTTTT.